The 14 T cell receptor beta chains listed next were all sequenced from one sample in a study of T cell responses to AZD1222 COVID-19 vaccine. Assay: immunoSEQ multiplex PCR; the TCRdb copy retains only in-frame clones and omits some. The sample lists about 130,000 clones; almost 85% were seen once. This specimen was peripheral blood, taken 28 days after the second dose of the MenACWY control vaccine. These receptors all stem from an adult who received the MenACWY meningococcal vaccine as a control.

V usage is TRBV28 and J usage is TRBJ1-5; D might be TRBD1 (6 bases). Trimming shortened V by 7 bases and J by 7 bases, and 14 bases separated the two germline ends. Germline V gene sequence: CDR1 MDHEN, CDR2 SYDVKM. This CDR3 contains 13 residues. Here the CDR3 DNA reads TGTGCCAGCAACCTACAGGGCCGACAGCCCCAGCATTTT. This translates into CASNLQGRQPQHF.

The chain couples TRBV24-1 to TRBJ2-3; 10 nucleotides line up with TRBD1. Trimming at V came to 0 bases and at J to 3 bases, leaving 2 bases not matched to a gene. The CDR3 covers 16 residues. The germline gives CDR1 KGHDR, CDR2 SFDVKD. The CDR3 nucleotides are TGTGCCACCAGTGATTTGTGGGACAGGGGAACAGATACGCAGTATTTT. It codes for CATSDLWDRGTDTQYF.

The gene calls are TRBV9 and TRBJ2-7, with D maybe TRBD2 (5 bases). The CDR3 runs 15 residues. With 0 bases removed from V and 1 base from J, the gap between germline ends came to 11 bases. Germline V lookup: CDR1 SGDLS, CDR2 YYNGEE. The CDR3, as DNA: TGTGCCAGCAGCGTAGGGGCGGGCGAGTCCTACGAGCAGTACTTC. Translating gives CASSVGAGESYEQYF.

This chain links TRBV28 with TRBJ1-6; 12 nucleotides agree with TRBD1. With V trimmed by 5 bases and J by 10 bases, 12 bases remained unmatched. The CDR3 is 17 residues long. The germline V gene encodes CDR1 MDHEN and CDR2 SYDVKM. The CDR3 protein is CASSIPGDRGPESPLHF. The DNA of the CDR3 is TGTGCCAGCAGTATCCCCGGGGACAGGGGGCCTGAGTCACCCCTCCACTTT.

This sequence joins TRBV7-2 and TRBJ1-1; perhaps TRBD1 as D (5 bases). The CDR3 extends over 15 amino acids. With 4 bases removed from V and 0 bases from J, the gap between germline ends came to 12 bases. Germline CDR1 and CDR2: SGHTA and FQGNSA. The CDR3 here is CASSWSGTLNTEAFF. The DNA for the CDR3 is TGTGCCAGCAGCTGGAGTGGGACGCTGAACACTGAAGCTTTCTTT.

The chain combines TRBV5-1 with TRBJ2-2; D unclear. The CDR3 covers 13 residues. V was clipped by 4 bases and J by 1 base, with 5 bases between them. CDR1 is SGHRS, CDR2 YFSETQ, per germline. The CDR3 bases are TGCGCCAGCAGCGGTCAGAACACCGGGGAGCTGTTTTTT. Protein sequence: CASSGQNTGELFF.

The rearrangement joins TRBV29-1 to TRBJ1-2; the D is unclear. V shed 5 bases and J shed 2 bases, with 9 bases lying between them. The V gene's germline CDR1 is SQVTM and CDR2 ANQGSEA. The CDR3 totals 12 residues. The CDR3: CSVTASNYGYTF. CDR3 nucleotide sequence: TGCAGCGTTACGGCCAGCAACTATGGCTACACCTTC.

The CDR3 nucleotides are TGTGCCAGCAGCTTAAGTTCCCGACGGACGGATGAAAAACTGTTTTTT. Translated: CASSLSSRRTDEKLFF. This chain connects TRBV13 to TRBJ1-4; no definite D call. Looked up from germline, CDR1 is PRHDT and CDR2 is FYEKMQ (reference sequence). The CDR3 length is 16 residues. V lost 2 bases and J lost 6, with 16 bases in between.

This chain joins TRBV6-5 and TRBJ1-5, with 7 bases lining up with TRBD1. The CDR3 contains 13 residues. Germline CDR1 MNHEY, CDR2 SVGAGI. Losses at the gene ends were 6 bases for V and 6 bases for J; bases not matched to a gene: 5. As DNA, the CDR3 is TGTGCCAGCAGACGCCACAGGGGTCAGCCCCAGCATTTT. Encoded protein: CASRRHRGQPQHF.

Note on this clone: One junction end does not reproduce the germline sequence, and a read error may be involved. CDR3 sequence reads: CASSPGTSGSGDTQYF. CDR3 nucleotide sequence: TGTGCTAGCAGCCCCGGGACTAGCGGGAGCGGGGATACGCAGTATTTT. V usage is TRBV7-7 and J usage is TRBJ2-3; 14 bases map to TRBD2. Germline V CDR1 and CDR2: SSHAT, FNYEAQ (reference sequence). This CDR3 is built from 16 residues.

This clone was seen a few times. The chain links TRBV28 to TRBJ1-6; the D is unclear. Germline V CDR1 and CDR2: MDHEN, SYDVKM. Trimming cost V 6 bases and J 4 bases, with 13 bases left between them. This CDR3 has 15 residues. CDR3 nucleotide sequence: TGTGCCAGCAGACAACCCGGGGAGTATAATTCACCCCTCCACTTT. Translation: CASRQPGEYNSPLHF. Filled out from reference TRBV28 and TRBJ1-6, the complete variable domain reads DVKVTQSSRYLVKRTGEKVFLECVQDMDHENMFWYRQDPGLGLRLIYFSYDVKMKEKGDIPEGYSVSREKKERFSLILESASTNQTSMYLCASRQPGEYNSPLHFGNGTRLTVT.

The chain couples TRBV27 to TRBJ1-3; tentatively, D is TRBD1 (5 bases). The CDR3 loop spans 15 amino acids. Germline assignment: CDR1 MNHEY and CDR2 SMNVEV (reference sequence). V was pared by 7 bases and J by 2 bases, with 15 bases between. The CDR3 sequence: CASTARWGAGNTIYF. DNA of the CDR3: TGTGCCAGCACCGCCCGGTGGGGGGCTGGAAACACCATATATTTT.

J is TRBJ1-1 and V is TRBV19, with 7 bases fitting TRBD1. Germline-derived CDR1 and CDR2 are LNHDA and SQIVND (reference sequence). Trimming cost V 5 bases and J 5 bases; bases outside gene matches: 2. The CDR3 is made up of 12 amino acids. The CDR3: CASSHRGTEAFF. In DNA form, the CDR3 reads TGTGCCAGTAGTCACAGGGGAACTGAAGCTTTCTTT.

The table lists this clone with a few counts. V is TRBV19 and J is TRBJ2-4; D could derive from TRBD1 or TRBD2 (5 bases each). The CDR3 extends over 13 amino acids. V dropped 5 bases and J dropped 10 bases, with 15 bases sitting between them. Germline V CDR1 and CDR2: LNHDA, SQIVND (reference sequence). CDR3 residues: CASSLPQGRIQYF. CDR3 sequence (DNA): TGTGCCAGTAGTCTCCCTCAGGGACGGATTCAGTACTTC.